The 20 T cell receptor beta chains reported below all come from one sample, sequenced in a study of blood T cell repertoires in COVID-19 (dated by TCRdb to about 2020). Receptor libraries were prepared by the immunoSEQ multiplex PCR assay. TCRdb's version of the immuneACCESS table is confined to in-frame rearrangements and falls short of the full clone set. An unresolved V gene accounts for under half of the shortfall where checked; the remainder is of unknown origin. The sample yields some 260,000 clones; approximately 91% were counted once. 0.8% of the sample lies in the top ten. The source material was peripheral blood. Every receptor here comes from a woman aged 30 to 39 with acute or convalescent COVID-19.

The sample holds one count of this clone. CDR3 protein: CASSLVRQEGTQYF. CDR3 DNA sequence: TGTGCCAGCAGCTTAGTCCGCCAGGAAGGCACGCAGTATTTT. This chain uses TRBV7-8 with TRBJ2-3; D not resolved. The CDR3 has 14 amino acids. Trimming pared 1 base from V and 9 bases from J, leaving 14 bases between. Germline values: CDR1 SGHVS, CDR2 FQNEAQ.

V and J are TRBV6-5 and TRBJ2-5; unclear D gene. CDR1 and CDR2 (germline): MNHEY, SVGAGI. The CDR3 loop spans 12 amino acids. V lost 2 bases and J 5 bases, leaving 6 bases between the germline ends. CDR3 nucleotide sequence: TGTGCCAGCAGTTACCCTTCGGAGACCCAGTACTTC. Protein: CASSYPSETQYF.

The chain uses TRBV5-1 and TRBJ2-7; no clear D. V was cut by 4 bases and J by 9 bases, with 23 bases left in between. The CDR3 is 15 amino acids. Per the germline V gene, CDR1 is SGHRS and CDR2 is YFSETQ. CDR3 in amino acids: CASSPLSASYEWQYF. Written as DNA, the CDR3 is TGCGCCAGCAGCCCCTTGTCCGCCTCCTACGAGTGGCAGTACTTC. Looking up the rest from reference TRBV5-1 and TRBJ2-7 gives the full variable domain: KAGVTQTPRYLIKTRGQQVTLSCSPISGHRSVSWYQQTPGQGLQFLFEYFSETQRNKGNFPGRFSGRQFSNSRSEMNVSTLELGDSALYLCASSPLSASYEWQYFGPGTRLTVT.

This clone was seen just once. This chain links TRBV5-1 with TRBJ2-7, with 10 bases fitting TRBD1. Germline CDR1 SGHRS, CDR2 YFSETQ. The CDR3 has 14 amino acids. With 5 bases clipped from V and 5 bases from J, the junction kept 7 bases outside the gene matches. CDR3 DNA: TGCGCCAGCAGTCAACGGACAGGGGGGGACGAGCAGTACTTC. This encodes CASSQRTGGDEQYF. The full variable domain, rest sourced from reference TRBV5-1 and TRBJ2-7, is KAGVTQTPRYLIKTRGQQVTLSCSPISGHRSVSWYQQTPGQGLQFLFEYFSETQRNKGNFPGRFSGRQFSNSRSEMNVSTLELGDSALYLCASSQRTGGDEQYFGPGTRLTVT.

The CDR3: CASSPTGRTTGELFF. The CDR3 DNA follows: TGCGCCAGCAGTCCGACAGGTAGGACCACCGGGGAGCTGTTTTTT. The chain employs TRBV23-1 and TRBJ2-2; D possibly corresponds to TRBD1 (6 bases). TRBV23-1 is an ORF, and what it does is uncertain. Deletions cut 4 bases from V and 4 bases from J, with 13 bases between. CDR3 length: 15 amino acids.

CDR3 DNA: TGCAGCGTTGGGGACAGCGCATATTCACCCCTCCACTTT. Encoded protein: CSVGDSAYSPLHF. The rearrangement links TRBV29-1 to TRBJ1-6; the match to TRBD1 covers 7 bases. With V trimmed by 4 bases and J by 8 bases, 5 bases remained unmatched. There are 13 residues in the CDR3. Germline V CDR1 and CDR2: SQVTM, ANQGSEA.

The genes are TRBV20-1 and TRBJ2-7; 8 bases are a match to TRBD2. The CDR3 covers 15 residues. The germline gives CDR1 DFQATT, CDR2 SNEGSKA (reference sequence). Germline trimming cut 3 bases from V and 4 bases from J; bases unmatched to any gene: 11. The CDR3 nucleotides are TGCAGTGCTAGTCGCCCAGCGGGAGTAGCTTACGAGCAGTACTTC. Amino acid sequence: CSASRPAGVAYEQYF.

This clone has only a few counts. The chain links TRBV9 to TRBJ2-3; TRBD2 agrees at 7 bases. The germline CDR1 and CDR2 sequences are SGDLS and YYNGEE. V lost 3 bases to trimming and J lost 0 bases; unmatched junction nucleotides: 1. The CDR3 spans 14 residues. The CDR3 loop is CASSDSGSTDTQYF. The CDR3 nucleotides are TGTGCCAGCAGCGATAGCGGGAGCACAGATACGCAGTATTTT.

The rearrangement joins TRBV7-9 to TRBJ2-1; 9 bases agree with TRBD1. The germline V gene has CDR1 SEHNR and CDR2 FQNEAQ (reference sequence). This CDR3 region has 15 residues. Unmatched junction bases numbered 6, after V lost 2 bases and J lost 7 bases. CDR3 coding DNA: TGTGCCAGCAGCTTATCCGAGACAGGGGGTAATGAGCAGTTCTTC. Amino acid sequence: CASSLSETGGNEQFF. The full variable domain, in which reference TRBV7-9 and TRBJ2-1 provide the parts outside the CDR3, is DTGVSQNPRHKITKRGQNVTFRCDPISEHNRLYWYRQTLGQGPEFLTYFQNEAQLEKSRLLSDRFSAERPKGSFSTLEIQRTEQGDSAMYLCASSLSETGGNEQFFGPGTRLTVL.

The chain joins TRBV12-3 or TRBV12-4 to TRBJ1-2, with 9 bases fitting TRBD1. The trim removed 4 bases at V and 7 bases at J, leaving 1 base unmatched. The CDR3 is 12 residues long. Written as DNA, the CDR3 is TGTGCCAGCAGTTCGGACAGGGGTGGCTACACCTTC. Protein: CASSSDRGGYTF.

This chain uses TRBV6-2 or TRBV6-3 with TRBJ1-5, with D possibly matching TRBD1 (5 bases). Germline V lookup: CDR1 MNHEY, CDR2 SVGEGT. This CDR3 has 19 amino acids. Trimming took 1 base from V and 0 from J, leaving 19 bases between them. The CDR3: CASSYWGTPLPYSNQPQHF. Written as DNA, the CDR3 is TGTGCCAGCAGTTACTGGGGCACTCCTCTACCTTATAGCAATCAGCCCCAGCATTTT.

CDR3 nucleotides: TGTGCCTGGAGTGTACGGGGATTTGGCTACACCTTC. It specifies CAWSVRGFGYTF. This chain uses TRBV30 with TRBJ1-2; D remains ambiguous. The germline CDR1 and CDR2 sequences are GTSNPN and SVGIG (reference sequence). The CDR3 sequence is 12 residues long. Trimming stripped 0 bases from V and 7 bases from J, with 9 bases between. Full variable domain (missing parts from reference TRBV30 and TRBJ1-2): SQTIHQWPATLVQPVGSPLSLECTVEGTSNPNLYWYRQAAGRGLQLLFYSVGIGQISSEVPQNLSASRPQDRQFILSSKKLLLSDSGFYLCAWSVRGFGYTFGSGTRLTVV.

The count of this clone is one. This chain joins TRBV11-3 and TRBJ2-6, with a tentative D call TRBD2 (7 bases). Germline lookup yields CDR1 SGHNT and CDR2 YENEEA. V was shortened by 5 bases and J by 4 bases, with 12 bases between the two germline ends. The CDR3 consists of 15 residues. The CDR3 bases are TGTGCCAGCAGCGAGGGGGGGGACGGGGCCAACGTCCTGACTTTC. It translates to CASSEGGDGANVLTF.

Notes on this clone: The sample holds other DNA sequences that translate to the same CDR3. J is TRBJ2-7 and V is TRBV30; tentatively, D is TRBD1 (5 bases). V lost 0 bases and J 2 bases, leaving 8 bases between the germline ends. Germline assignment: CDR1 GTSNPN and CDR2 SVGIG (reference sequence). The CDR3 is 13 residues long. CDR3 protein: CAWSVGVPYEQYF. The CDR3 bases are TGTGCCTGGAGTGTAGGGGTTCCCTACGAGCAGTACTTC.

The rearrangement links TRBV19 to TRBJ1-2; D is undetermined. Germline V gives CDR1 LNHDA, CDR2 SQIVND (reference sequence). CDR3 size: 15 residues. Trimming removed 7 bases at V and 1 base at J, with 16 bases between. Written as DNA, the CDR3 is TGTGCCAGTAACCGGCCGGGAGATCTTAACTATGGCTACACCTTC. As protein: CASNRPGDLNYGYTF.

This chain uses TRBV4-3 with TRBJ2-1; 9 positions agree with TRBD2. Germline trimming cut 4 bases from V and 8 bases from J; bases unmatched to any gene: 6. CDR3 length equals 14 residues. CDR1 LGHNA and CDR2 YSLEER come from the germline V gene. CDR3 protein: CASSPGTSNYEQFF. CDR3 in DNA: TGCGCCAGCAGCCCCGGGACTAGCAATTATGAGCAGTTCTTC.

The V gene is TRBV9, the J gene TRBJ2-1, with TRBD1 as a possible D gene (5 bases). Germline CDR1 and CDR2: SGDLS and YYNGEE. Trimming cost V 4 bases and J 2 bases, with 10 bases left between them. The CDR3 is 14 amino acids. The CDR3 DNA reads TGTGCCAGCAGCAGGGGTGGGCCCTACAATGAGCAGTTCTTC. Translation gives CASSRGGPYNEQFF.

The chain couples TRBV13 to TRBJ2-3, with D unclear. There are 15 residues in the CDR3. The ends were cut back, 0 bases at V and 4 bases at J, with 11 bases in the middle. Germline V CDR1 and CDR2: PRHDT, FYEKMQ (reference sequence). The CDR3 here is CASSLGGRSADTQYF. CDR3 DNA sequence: TGTGCCAGCAGCTTAGGCGGTCGGAGCGCAGATACGCAGTATTTT.

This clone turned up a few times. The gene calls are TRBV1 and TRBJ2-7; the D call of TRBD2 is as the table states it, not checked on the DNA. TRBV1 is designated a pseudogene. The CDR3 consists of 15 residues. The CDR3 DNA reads TGCACCAGCAGCCAAGATCCCCACGGTTCCTACGAGCAGTACTTC. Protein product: CTSSQDPHGSYEQYF.

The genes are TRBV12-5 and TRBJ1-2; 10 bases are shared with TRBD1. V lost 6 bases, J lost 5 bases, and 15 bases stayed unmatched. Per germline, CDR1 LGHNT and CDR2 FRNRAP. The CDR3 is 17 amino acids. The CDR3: CASGTTGQGPPPYGYTF. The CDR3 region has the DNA TGTGCTAGTGGGACCACGGGACAGGGGCCTCCCCCATATGGCTACACCTTC.